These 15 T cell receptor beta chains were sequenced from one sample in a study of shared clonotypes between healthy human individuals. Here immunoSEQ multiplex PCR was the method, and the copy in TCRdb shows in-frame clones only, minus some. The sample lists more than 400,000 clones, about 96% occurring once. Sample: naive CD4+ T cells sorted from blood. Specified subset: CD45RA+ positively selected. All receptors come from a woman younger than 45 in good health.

For the CDR3, the DNA is TGTGCCAGCAGCTTAGTGGGACAGGGTAATGAGCAGTTCTTC. Protein: CASSLVGQGNEQFF. The V call is TRBV7-6, the J call TRBJ2-1; the match to TRBD1 covers 9 bases. Germline loops: CDR1 SGHVS, CDR2 FNYEAQ. Trimming removed 1 base from V and 7 bases from J; junction bases left unmatched: 2. CDR3 length equals 14 residues. Full variable domain (missing parts from reference TRBV7-6 and TRBJ2-1): GAGVSQSPRYKVTKRGQDVALRCDPISGHVSLYWYRQALGQGPEFLTYFNYEAQQDKSGLPNDRFSAERPEGSISTLTIQRTEQRDSAMYRCASSLVGQGNEQFFGPGTRLTVL.

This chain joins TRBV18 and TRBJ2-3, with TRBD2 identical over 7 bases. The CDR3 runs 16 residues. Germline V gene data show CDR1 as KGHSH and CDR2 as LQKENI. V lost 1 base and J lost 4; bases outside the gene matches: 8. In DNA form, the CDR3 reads TGTGCCAGCTCACCACGTATGGGAGGGAGCGCAGATACGCAGTATTTT. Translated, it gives CASSPRMGGSADTQYF. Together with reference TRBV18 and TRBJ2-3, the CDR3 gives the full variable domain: NAGVMQNPRHLVRRRGQEARLRCSPMKGHSHVYWYRQLPEEGLKFMVYLQKENIIDESGMPKERFSAEFPKEGPSILRIQQVVRGDSAAYFCASSPRMGGSADTQYFGPGTRLTVL.

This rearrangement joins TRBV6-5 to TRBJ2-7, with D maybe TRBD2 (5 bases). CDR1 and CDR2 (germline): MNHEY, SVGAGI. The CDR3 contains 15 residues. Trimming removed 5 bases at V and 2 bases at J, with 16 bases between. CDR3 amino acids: CASSQPQKRTYEQYF. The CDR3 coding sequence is TGTGCCAGCAGTCAACCACAGAAGCGGACCTACGAGCAGTACTTC.

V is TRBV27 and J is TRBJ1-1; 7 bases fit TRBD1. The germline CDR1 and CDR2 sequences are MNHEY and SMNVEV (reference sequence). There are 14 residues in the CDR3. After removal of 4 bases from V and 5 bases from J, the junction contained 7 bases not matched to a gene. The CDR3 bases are TGTGCCAGCAGTTGGACCACAGGGGCAACTGAAGCTTTCTTT. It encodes CASSWTTGATEAFF.

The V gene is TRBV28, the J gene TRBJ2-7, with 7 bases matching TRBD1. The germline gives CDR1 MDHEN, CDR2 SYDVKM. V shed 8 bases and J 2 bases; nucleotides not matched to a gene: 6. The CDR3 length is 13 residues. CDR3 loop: CASRQGSPYEQYF. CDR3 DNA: TGTGCCAGCCGACAGGGATCTCCCTACGAGCAGTACTTC.

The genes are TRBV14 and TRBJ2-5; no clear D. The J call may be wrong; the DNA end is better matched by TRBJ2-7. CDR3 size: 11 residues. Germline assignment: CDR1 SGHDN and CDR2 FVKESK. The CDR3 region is CASGLRYEQYF. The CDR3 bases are TGTGCCAGCGGCCTTCGCTACGAGCAGTACTTC.

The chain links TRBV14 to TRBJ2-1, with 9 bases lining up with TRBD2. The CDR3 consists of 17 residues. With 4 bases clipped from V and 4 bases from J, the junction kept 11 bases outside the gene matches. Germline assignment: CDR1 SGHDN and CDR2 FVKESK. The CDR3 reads CASSLDFGTSLYNEQFF. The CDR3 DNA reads TGTGCCAGCAGCCTCGACTTCGGGACTAGCCTTTACAATGAGCAGTTCTTC.

Written as DNA, the CDR3 is TGTGCCAGCTCGCTCAGGGGCGGATCTGGGGCCAACGTCCTGACTTTC. Translated, it gives CASSLRGGSGANVLTF. The rearrangement uses TRBV18 and TRBJ2-6; tentatively, D is TRBD1 (6 bases). Trimming took 6 bases from V and 1 from J, leaving 13 bases between them. The CDR3 is 16 residues long. Germline V gene lookup returns CDR1 KGHSH and CDR2 LQKENI.

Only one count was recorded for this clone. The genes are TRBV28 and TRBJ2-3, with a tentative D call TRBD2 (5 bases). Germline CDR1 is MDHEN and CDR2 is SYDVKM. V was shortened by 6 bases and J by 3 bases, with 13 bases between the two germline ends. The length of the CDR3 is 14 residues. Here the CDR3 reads CASRSQRQTDTQYF. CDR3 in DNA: TGTGCCAGCAGGAGCCAGCGGCAGACAGATACGCAGTATTTT.

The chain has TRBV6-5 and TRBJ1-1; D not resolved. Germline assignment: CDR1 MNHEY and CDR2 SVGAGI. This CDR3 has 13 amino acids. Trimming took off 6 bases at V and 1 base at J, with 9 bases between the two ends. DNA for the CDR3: TGTGCCAGCAGCCCAAGTCAGAACACTGAAGCTTTCTTT. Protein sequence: CASSPSQNTEAFF.

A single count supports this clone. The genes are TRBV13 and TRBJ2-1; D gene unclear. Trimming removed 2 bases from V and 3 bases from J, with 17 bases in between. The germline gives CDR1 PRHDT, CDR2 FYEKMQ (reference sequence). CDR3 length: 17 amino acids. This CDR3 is CASSLRRAFWDYNEQFF. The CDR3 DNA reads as TGTGCCAGCAGCTTAAGGCGAGCGTTCTGGGACTACAATGAGCAGTTCTTC.

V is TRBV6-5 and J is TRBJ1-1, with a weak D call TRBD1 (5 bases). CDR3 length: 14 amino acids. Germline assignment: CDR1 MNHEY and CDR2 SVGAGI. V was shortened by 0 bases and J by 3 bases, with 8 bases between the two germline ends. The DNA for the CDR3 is TGTGCCAGCAGTTACTCGCGGGGGGACACTGAAGCTTTCTTT. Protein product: CASSYSRGDTEAFF.

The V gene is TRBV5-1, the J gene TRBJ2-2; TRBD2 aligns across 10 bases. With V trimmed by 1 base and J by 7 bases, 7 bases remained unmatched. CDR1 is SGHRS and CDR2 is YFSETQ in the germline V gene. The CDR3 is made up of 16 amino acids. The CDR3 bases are TGCGCCAGCAGCTTGAATCTAGCGGGAGTCGACGGGGAGCTGTTTTTT. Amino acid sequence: CASSLNLAGVDGELFF.

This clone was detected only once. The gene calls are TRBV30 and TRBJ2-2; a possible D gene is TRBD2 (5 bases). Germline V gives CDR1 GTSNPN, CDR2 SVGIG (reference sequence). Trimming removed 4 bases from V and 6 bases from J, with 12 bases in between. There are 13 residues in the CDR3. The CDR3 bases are TGTGCCTGGATGGCGGGCCCGGCCGGGGAGCTGTTTTTT. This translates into CAWMAGPAGELFF.

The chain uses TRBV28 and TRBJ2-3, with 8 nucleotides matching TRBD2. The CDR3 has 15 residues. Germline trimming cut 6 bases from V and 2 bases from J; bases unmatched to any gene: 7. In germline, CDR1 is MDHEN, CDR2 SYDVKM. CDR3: CASRVYSGVTDTQYF. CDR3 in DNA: TGTGCCAGCAGGGTATATAGCGGGGTCACAGATACGCAGTATTTT.